This passage covers 9 T cell receptor beta chains from one sample sequenced in a study of OX40 agonist ivuxolimab in advanced cancers. Profiled with immunoSEQ multiplex PCR; TCRdb holds only in-frame clones, not every one. The data contain around 100,000 clones, roughly 90% of them singletons. This material consisted of CD4+ or CD8+ T cells sorted from blood, taken in a trial of the OX40 agonist ivuxolimab. The receptors come from an adult with an advanced solid tumor such as melanoma, head and neck, liver or kidney cancer.

The V gene is TRBV18, the J gene TRBJ2-2; the D is unclear. Trimming pared 3 bases from V and 1 base from J, leaving 9 bases between. The CDR3 spans 15 residues. Germline loops: CDR1 KGHSH, CDR2 LQKENI. The CDR3 DNA sequence: TGTGCCAGCTCACCGGGCAGCTTGAACACCGGGGAGCTGTTTTTT. Translation gives CASSPGSLNTGELFF.

The CDR3 nucleotides read TGTGCCAGCAGCTTGGGGCCGAATACCTACAATGAGCAGTTCTTC. This translates into CASSLGPNTYNEQFF. The chain links TRBV5-5 to TRBJ2-1; D uncertain. CDR3 length: 15 residues. Germline lookup yields CDR1 SGHKS and CDR2 YYEKEE (reference sequence). V lost 0 bases and J 2 bases, leaving 9 bases between the germline ends. The variable domain in full, completed from reference TRBV5-5 and TRBJ2-1, reads DAGVTQSPTHLIKTRGQQVTLRCSPISGHKSVSWYQQVLGQGPQFIFQYYEKEERGRGNFPDRFSARQFPNYSSELNVNALLLGDSALYLCASSLGPNTYNEQFFGPGTRLTVL.

The V call is TRBV7-6, the J call TRBJ2-3; 8 bases line up with TRBD2. V was clipped by 1 base and J by 2 bases; unmatched bases: 5. This CDR3 is 16 amino acids long. Germline CDR1 and CDR2: SGHVS and FNYEAQ. This chain's CDR3 is CASSLGIAGFTDTQYF. CDR3 DNA sequence: TGTGCCAGCAGCTTAGGGATAGCGGGATTCACAGATACGCAGTATTTT.

Points on this clone: Relative to the germline gene, one junction end is altered; a read error may explain this. The chain employs TRBV7-7 and TRBJ2-2, with 7 bases fitting TRBD2. The CDR3 contains 16 residues. In germline, CDR1 is SSHAT, CDR2 FNYEAQ (reference sequence). The DNA for the CDR3 is TGTGCTAGCAGCTTCAGATCCGGAGCGGGGACCGGGGAGCTGTTTTTT. Amino acids: CASSFRSGAGTGELFF.

This clone was seen a single time. This chain joins TRBV28 and TRBJ2-2; D gene uncertain. Trimming removed 5 bases at V and 5 bases at J, with 12 bases between. Germline loops: CDR1 MDHEN, CDR2 SYDVKM. This CDR3 region has 14 residues. CDR3 protein: CASSDPPGTGELFF. As DNA, the CDR3 is TGTGCCAGCAGTGACCCCCCCGGGACCGGGGAGCTGTTTTTT.

CDR3 DNA sequence: TGTGCCAGCAGTGAGGAACAGGCTGGGACAGATACGCAGTATTTT. It encodes CASSEEQAGTDTQYF. This chain connects TRBV2 to TRBJ2-3, with TRBD1 as a possible D gene (5 bases). CDR3 size: 15 residues. The germline V gene encodes CDR1 SNHLY and CDR2 FYNNEI. V gave up 3 bases and J gave up 3 bases, with 13 bases separating them.

The chain combines TRBV5-1 with TRBJ2-1; D uncertain. Germline CDR1 SGHRS, CDR2 YFSETQ. CDR3 length: 17 residues. V was clipped by 0 bases and J by 0 bases, with 13 bases between them. CDR3 sequence: CASSLVDNSRSYNEQFF. CDR3 DNA sequence: TGCGCCAGCAGCTTGGTAGACAATTCTCGCTCCTACAATGAGCAGTTCTTC.

This clone was recorded only once. V is TRBV4-1 and J is TRBJ2-3; 14 bases align to TRBD2. Germline CDR1 is MGHRA and CDR2 is YSYEKL. Trimming at V came to 3 bases and at J to 6 bases, leaving 8 bases not matched to a gene. CDR3 length equals 17 residues. CDR3 DNA: TGCGCCAGCAGCCAGCCGACTAGCGGGAGGGACTCGGATACGCAGTATTTT. Its protein product is CASSQPTSGRDSDTQYF.

In this sample, this clone turned up once. The CDR3 nucleotides read TGTGCCAGCAGTTACGACAGGGTGCGAGGCTACACCTTC. This sequence encodes CASSYDRVRGYTF. The chain uses TRBV6-5 and TRBJ1-2; 7 bases line up with TRBD1. Trimming cost V 2 bases and J 8 bases; bases outside gene matches: 5. Germline loops: CDR1 MNHEY, CDR2 SVGAGI. The length of the CDR3 is 13 residues.